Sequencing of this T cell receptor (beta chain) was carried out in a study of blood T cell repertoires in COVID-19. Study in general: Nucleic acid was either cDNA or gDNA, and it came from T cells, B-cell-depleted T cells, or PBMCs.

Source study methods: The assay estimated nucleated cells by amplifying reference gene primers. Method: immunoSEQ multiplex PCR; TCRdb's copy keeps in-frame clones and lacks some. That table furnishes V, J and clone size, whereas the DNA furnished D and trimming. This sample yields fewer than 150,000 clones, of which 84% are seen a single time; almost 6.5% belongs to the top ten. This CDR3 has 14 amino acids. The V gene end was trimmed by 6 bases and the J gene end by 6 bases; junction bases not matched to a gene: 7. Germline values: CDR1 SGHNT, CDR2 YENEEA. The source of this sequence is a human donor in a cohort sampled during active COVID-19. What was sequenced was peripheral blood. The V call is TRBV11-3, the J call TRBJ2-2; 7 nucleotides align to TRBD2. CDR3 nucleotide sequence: TGTGCCAGCAGTGTTAACGGGGGGTCCGGGGAGCTGTTTTTT. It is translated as CASSVNGGSGELFF.